The rows below give T cell receptor beta chains drawn from one sample of a study of monozygotic twins with inflammatory bowel disease. TCRdb re-called the 5' RACE reads; one entry per CDR3 protein, DNA not given. This repertoire comprises more than 300,000 distinct CDR3 sequences; its ten largest clones make up just over 2.5%. The sequenced sample consisted of blood. Receptors originate from a human donor with ulcerative colitis or Crohn's disease, or a healthy co-twin of an affected twin (not recorded which). CDR3s include the opening cysteine and the closing phenylalanine or tryptophan. Each record gives: V gene, J gene, CDR3 protein.

V: TRBV20-1
J: TRBJ2-7
CDR3: CSAWPGLGGYEQYF

V: TRBV5-1
J: TRBJ2-2
CDR3: CASSLSQAYTGELFF

V: TRBV3-1
J: TRBJ2-1
CDR3: CASSQDRGGPNEQFF

V: TRBV10-3
J: TRBJ2-6
CDR3: CAINGGFGANVLTF

V: TRBV6-1
J: TRBJ1-5
CDR3: CAREQGQGREPQHF

V: TRBV6-6
J: TRBJ2-5
CDR3: CASRRTRSETQYF

V: TRBV27
J: TRBJ1-1
CDR3: CASSLISAGTEAFF

V: TRBV14
J: TRBJ1-2
CDR3: CASSPTGGGGYTF

V: TRBV7-6
J: TRBJ2-4
CDR3: CASSLASGQGIDIQYF

V: TRBV2
J: TRBJ2-3
CDR3: CASRPTSAADTQYF

V: TRBV5-1
J: TRBJ2-3
CDR3: CASTIHSTDTQYF

V: TRBV24-1
J: TRBJ1-6
CDR3: CATSESGPLNSPLHF

V: TRBV7-2
J: TRBJ2-7
CDR3: CASSPLSVRYEQYF